This TCR beta chain was recovered during a study of quantifying T cell responses using KT2 cells. Study overall: RNA was reverse transcribed with TCR alpha and beta constant-region primers. The second PCR ran as a qPCR until a predetermined fluorescence threshold was reached.

The CDR3 consists of 16 residues. The V gene lost 1 base and the J gene lost 7 bases, with 19 bases spanning the gap. Per the germline V gene, CDR1 is MNHNS and CDR2 is SASEGT. The cDNA 3' end received a ligated oligonucleotide with a UMI. The first PCR ran 4 to 5 cycles with an equimolar RC1.1 and RC1.2 beta primer mix. Starting with the second PCR, alpha and beta TCR chains went through separate processing. Via MiXCR, TCRdb re-called the UMI-ligation and nested PCR reads, giving one row per CDR3 protein. The table lists about 33,000 distinct CDR3 sequences, 9% to 12% of them singletons. KT2, a clone with a known TCR, was spiked into unfractionated PBMC. Fixed numbers of PBMC received varying amounts of KT2 cells.

The chain employs TRBV6-1 and TRBJ1-1; D is unclear. The sequence was obtained from a human donor. The sequencing sample was made of PBMCs spiked with cells of the T cell clone KT2. The CDR3 reads CASSEGSGIFQLEAFF. CDR3 bases: TGTGCCAGCAGTGAAGGGTCGGGGATTTTCCAACTTGAAGCTTTCTTT.